This paragraph covers one TCR beta chain sequence. Its antigen is currently not known. Base qualities are not at hand, and no much larger clone is one base apart. This record belongs to a study of shared clonotypes between healthy human individuals (TCRdb year 2020). In the study overall: Two women and a few men aged 18 to 49 years were included in the cohort. For each donor, CD4 naive and CD4 memory were each given three plates, CD8 naive was given two plates, and CD8 memory was given one plate. The study deeply sequenced blood TCR repertoires of about 5 healthy adults to estimate repertoire size and the extent of clonotype sharing between individuals. Libraries were prepared and TCR repertoires were sequenced by different laboratories using diverse techniques, in order to increase sequencing depth and limit assay-specific biases. Each donor's leukapheresis produced roughly between roughly 0.85 and 9.5 billion PBMCs. Study-level results and caveats: Rarefaction of sorted-subset datasets indicated incomplete sequencing despite the large sequencing depth. Compared with non-shared clonotypes, clonotypes shared by all four sorted-subset donors had higher generation probabilities. Naive subsets generally had larger estimated clonotype richness than memory subsets. Pairwise subsampling led to the expectation that sequencing depth would affect the degree of clonotype sharing among donors. Across a few donors, approximately 5% of naive CD4, roughly 3.5% of naive CD8, approximately 2.5% of memory CD4, and about 0.44% of memory CD8 clonotypes were shared. Sampling was restricted to blood, and TCR repertoires in tissue are likely to differ from TCR repertoires in blood. Because the study included a small number of donors, the genetic and exposure-history diversity represented was limited.

Trimming accounts for 1 base at V and 3 bases at J, while the number of junction bases matched to no gene is 3. The CDR1 and CDR2 encoded by the germline V gene are LGHNA and YSLEER. Including cysteine and phenylalanine, the CDR3 has 16 amino acids. CDR3 DNA only is kept here, 48 bases in frame from base 1. Donors were healthy HIV-negative adults with no recently reported acute infections or vaccinations. Every donor was a Caucasian adult living in Nashville, Tennessee, USA. CD4+ T cells were enriched by magnetic negative selection, after which naive cells were positively selected on CD45RA and the negative fraction was taken as the memory subset. Blood was collected by leukapheresis, and PBMCs were isolated by Ficoll-Histopaque density gradient centrifugation and then cryopreserved in liquid nitrogen vapor phase. Analytical flow cytometry was used to check the purity and quantity of each magnetically sorted T cell population. Each sorted fraction had its genomic DNA isolated and then quantified by UV absorbance on a Nanodrop 2000c.

TCR CDR3 regions were amplified from genomic DNA by multiplex PCR using the deep immunoSEQ assay. Genomic DNA extracted from each cell subset was distributed evenly over all wells of several immunoSEQ 96-well plates, and each plate served as one replicate. Each replicate PCR for sorted subsets received around 200 ng genomic DNA, equal to roughly 29,000 T cell genomes. Purified libraries were quantified with a Qubit 3.0 fluorometer, sized on a Bioanalyzer 2100, and re-quantified with the KAPA Library Quantification kit. Each immunoSEQ 96-well plate was sequenced on its own single-read 150-cycle Illumina NextSeq 550 flow cell. The source study handled its data this way. Because the immunoSEQ output held only junctional sequences and lacked quality scores, the filtering could not match the filtering applied to full-length reads. To assign V/J genes and CDR3, sequences were annotated using PyIR, a Python wrapper for IgBLAST v1.9, with IMGT germline references. Reads were removed for weak V/J assignments (E-value above 1e-6), missing CDR3, stop codons, out-of-frame junctions, or ambiguous translated residues. V3J clonotypes were defined as sequences sharing an identical inferred V gene, J gene, and CDR3 amino acid sequence. Percentage overlap between repertoires was calculated by dividing the number of shared unique clonotypes by the size of the smaller repertoire. Repertoire richness was assessed with RTK rarefaction, the Chao1 estimator, and Recon v2.1 estimates of unobserved clonotypes. For all TCRbeta clonotypes obtained by the gDNA method from a few donors, generation probabilities were computed with OLGA. This is the immuneACCESS table as TCRdb keeps it, with only in-frame sequences that have V and J called. A part of the clones is gone; compared with another copy, unresolved V genes explain less than half, and the rest is unexplained. V and J calls and clone size are given by that table; D and trimming were obtained from the DNA. In this sample the table shows roughly 2.5 million clones, about 92% of which occur a single time. The biggest ten clones account for around 0.14% of the sample.

Sequencing was done on a sample of naive CD4+ T cells sorted from blood. In the paper's terms, the cell subset or site label means: CD45RA+ positively selected. The rearranged segments are TRBV4-3 and TRBJ1-4; TRBD1 aligns with 9 central bases. The sequence came from a young man in good health. The sequenced DNA is TGCGCCAGCAGCCAAGGAAACAGGGGGCCTAATGAAAAACTGTTTTTT. Translated, it reads CASSQGNRGPNEKLFF.